Listed below are T cell receptor beta chains from one sample, sequenced in a study of cytomegalovirus exposure and HLA in healthy donors. This table comes from immunoSEQ multiplex PCR, and its TCRdb copy is limited to in-frame clones, with some not included. Among around 200,000 clones listed, approximately 82% were seen once. Specimen: PBMCs. The origin of the receptors is a girl aged 2 to 10 in good health and CMV-seropositive. CDR3s include the opening cysteine and the closing phenylalanine or tryptophan. The D gene is left open where the match is weak. Clone size is given for some rows only: seen once, a few or many times, or a class if the clone is expanded.

clone_size	j_call	d_call	v_call	cdr3_aa	cdr3_nt
.	TRBJ1-1	.	TRBV7-3	CASSPPGGTEAFF	TGTGCCAGCAGCCCCCCCGGGGGCACTGAAGCTTTCTTT
.	TRBJ2-2	.	TRBV29-1	CSVYGMGGRGTGELFF	TGCAGCGTTTACGGGATGGGGGGGCGAGGAACCGGGGAGCTGTTTTTT
.	TRBJ1-6	TRBD1	TRBV4-1	CASSQFRQGVRYNSPLHF	TGCGCCAGCAGCCAATTCAGGCAGGGGGTAAGGTATAATTCACCCCTCCACTTT
.	TRBJ1-2	.	TRBV30	CAWSVSPLGYTF	TGTGCCTGGAGTGTGAGCCCTTTGGGCTACACCTTC
once	TRBJ2-1	.	TRBV9	CASSTPAVGTYNEQFF	TGTGCCAGCAGCACGCCGGCTGTAGGGACTTACAATGAGCAGTTCTTC
.	TRBJ2-5	.	TRBV2	CASSGLLSEQETQYF	TGTGCCAGCAGTGGTCTCTTGTCGGAGCAAGAGACCCAGTACTTC
.	TRBJ2-7	TRBD2	TRBV30	CAWSVHIGRELQYF	TGTGCCTGGAGTGTCCATATCGGGAGGGAACTACAGTACTTC
.	TRBJ2-1	TRBD1	TRBV5-1	CASSFGDRGGEQFF	TGCGCCAGCAGCTTCGGGGACAGGGGAGGAGAGCAGTTCTTC
.	TRBJ2-7	.	TRBV7-8	CASSPRGTELHQSPYEQYF	TGTGCCAGCAGCCCACGGGGGACAGAGCTCCATCAATCCCCCTACGAGCAGTACTTC
.	TRBJ2-3	TRBD2	TRBV6-1	CASSSSGSTDTQYF	TGTGCCAGCAGTTCTAGCGGAAGCACAGATACGCAGTATTTT
.	TRBJ2-1	TRBD2	TRBV7-6	CASRRLGGRSNEQFF	TGTGCCAGCAGACGTTTGGGCGGGAGAAGTAATGAGCAGTTCTTC
.	TRBJ2-1	TRBD2	TRBV30	CAWTGLVNNEQFF	TGTGCCTGGACGGGACTAGTTAACAATGAGCAGTTCTTC
.	TRBJ2-1	.	TRBV2	CASIFSPGLNEQFF	TGTGCCAGCATATTTTCCCCAGGCCTCAATGAGCAGTTCTTC
few	TRBJ1-1	.	TRBV2	CASRELVRNTEAFF	TGTGCCAGCAGGGAACTCGTCCGGAACACTGAAGCTTTCTTT
.	TRBJ1-5	TRBD1	TRBV10-2	CASSDRASNQPQHF	TGCGCCAGCAGCGACAGGGCTAGCAATCAGCCCCAGCATTTT
once	TRBJ2-7	TRBD2	TRBV30	CAWTYRTSFAYEQYF	TGTGCCTGGACATACCGGACTAGCTTCGCCTACGAGCAGTACTTC
few	TRBJ1-1	.	TRBV5-5	CASSLMDKALRTEAFF	TGTGCCAGCAGCTTGATGGACAAGGCGTTGCGAACTGAAGCTTTCTTT
few	TRBJ1-4	TRBD1	TRBV6-5	CASSYMGQGREKLFF	TGTGCCAGCAGTTACATGGGACAGGGTCGAGAAAAACTGTTTTTT
.	TRBJ2-3	TRBD2	TRBV5-1	CASSFGRTSSGGTDTQYF	TGCGCCAGCAGCTTCGGGCGGACTAGCTCAGGTGGCACAGATACGCAGTATTTT
.	TRBJ1-1	TRBD1	TRBV11-2	CASSNTGTGRSAFF	TGTGCCAGCAGCAACACCGGGACAGGGCGGTCCGCTTTCTTT
.	TRBJ2-3	.	TRBV5-1	CASSIGLTTDTQYF	TGCGCCAGCAGCATAGGACTAACCACAGATACGCAGTATTTT
.	TRBJ2-3	TRBD2	TRBV2	CASSVLAGTDTQYF	TGTGCCAGCAGTGTTCTAGCGGGCACAGATACGCAGTATTTT
.	TRBJ1-1	.	TRBV6-5	CASSYVGETEAFF	TGTGCCAGCAGTTATGTTGGGGAGACTGAAGCTTTCTTT
.	TRBJ2-1	.	TRBV20-1	CSARGREQFF	TGCAGTGCTAGGGGGCGTGAGCAGTTCTTC
.	TRBJ2-5	.	TRBV5-4	CASSLNRVNQETQYF	TGTGCCAGCAGTTTAAACAGGGTCAACCAAGAGACCCAGTACTTC
.	TRBJ2-7	TRBD1	TRBV12-5	CASGLSGTGGYEQYF	TGTGCTAGTGGTTTGTCTGGGACAGGGGGCTACGAGCAGTACTTC